This TCR beta chain originates from a study of blood T cell repertoires in COVID-19. The CDR3 length is 15 residues. CDR1 is SGHAT and CDR2 is FQNNGV in the germline V gene. V lost 4 bases and J 3 bases, leaving 13 bases between the germline ends. Clones were sequenced by immunoSEQ multiplex PCR, and TCRdb holds only the in-frame ones, with some missing. The repertoire holds about 190,000 clones, with roughly four fifths as singletons. Sequenced sample: peripheral blood. The V call is TRBV11-2, the J call TRBJ2-1; the D gene is possibly TRBD2 (6 bases). The sequence was collected from a woman aged 30 to 39 with acute or convalescent COVID-19. CDR3 protein: CASSSFRERYNEQFF. The DNA of the CDR3 is TGTGCCAGCAGCTCTTTCCGGGAGCGCTACAATGAGCAGTTCTTC. Variable domain in full (rest from reference TRBV11-2 and TRBJ2-1): EAGVAQSPRYKIIEKRQSVAFWCNPISGHATLYWYQQILGQGPKLLIQFQNNGVVDDSQLPKDRFSAERLKGVDSTLKIQPAKLEDSAVYLCASSSFRERYNEQFFGPGTRLTVL.